This TCR beta chain was obtained from a study of blood T cell repertoires in COVID-19. Turning to the study itself: Specimens from acute and convalescent COVID-19 originated in the United States, Italy and Spain.

Germline-derived CDR1 and CDR2 are SNHLY and FYNNEI. The CDR3 is made up of 16 amino acids. V lost 6 bases and J lost 6; bases outside the gene matches: 14. Original methodology: Reference gene primer amplification gave estimated nucleated cell counts. Clones were read by immunoSEQ multiplex PCR, and TCRdb kept only the in-frame ones, dropping some. V and J calls plus clone size are reproduced from that table; the DNA served to infer D and trimming. Counted here are approximately 260,000 clones, roughly 80% occurring once; the ten biggest clones make up approximately 4%. Only one count was recorded for this clone.

The receptor was derived from a man aged 30 to 45 with acute COVID-19. Sequencing was performed on PBMCs or T cells enriched from blood (not recorded which). The rearrangement links TRBV2 to TRBJ2-3; 8 bases agree with TRBD2. The CDR3 spells CASSQTGGTAKDTQYF. The CDR3 nucleotides are TGTGCCAGCAGCCAGACGGGAGGGACCGCTAAGGATACGCAGTATTTT.